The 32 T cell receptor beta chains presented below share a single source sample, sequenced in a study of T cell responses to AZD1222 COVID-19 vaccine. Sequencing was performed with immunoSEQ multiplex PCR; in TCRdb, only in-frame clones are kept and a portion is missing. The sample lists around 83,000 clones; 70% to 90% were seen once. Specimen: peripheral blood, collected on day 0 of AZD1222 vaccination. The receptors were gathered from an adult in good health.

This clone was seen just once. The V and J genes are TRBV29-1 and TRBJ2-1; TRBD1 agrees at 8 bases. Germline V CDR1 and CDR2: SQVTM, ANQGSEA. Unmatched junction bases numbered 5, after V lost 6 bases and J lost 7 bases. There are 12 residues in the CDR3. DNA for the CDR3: TGCAGCGTATGGACAGGGTGGAATGAGCAGTTCTTC. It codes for CSVWTGWNEQFF.

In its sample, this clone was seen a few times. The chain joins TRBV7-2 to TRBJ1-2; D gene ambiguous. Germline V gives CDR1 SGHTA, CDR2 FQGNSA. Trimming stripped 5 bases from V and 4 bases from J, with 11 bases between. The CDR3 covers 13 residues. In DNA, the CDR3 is TGTGCCAGCAGCCTTGAGCGGAGCTATGGCTACACCTTC. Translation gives CASSLERSYGYTF.

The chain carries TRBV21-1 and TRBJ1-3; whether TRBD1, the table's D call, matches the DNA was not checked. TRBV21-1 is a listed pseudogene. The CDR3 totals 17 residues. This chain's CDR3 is CASSKLGKRYLGNTIYF. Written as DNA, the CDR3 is TGTGCCAGCAGCAAATTGGGCAAAAGGTACCTGGGAAACACCATATATTTT.

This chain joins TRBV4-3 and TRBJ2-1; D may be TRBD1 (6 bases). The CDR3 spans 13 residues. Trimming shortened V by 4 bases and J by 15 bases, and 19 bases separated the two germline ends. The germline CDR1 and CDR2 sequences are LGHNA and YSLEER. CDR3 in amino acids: CASSRVLQGAGFF. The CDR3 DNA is TGCGCCAGCAGCCGAGTCCTACAGGGAGCCGGGTTCTTC.

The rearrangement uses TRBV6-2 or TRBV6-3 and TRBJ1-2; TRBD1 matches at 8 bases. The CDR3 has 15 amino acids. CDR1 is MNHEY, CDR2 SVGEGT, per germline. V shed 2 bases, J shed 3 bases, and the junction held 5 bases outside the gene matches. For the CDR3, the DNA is TGTGCCAGCAGTTACCCCGGACAGGGTGACTATGGCTACACCTTC. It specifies CASSYPGQGDYGYTF.

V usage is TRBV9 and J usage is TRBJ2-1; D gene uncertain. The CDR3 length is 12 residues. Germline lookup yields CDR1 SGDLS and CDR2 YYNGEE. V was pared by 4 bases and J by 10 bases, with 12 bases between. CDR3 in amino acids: CASSPTASEQFF. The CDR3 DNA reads TGTGCCAGCAGCCCCACCGCAAGCGAGCAGTTCTTC.

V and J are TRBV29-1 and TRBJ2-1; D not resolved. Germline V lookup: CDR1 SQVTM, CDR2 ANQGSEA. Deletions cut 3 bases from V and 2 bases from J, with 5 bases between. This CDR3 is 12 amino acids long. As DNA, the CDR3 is TGCAGCGTTGACGTCCCCTACAATGAGCAGTTCTTC. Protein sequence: CSVDVPYNEQFF.

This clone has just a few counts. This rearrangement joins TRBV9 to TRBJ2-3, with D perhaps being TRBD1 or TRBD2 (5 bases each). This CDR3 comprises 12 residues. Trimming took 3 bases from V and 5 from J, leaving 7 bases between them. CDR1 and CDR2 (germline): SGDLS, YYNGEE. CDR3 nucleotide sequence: TGTGCCAGCAGCGAGGGGAGAGATACGCAGTATTTT. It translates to CASSEGRDTQYF.

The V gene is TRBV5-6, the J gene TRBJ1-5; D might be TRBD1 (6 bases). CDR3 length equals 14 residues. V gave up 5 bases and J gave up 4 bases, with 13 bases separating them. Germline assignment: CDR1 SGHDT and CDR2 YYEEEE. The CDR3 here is CASSYRDMNQPQHF. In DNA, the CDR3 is TGTGCCAGCAGTTACCGGGACATGAATCAGCCCCAGCATTTT.

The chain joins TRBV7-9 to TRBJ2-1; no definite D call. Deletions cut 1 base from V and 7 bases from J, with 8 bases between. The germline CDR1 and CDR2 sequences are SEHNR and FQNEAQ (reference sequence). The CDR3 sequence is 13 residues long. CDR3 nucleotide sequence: TGTGCCAGCAGCTTAGACCCGTGGAATGAGCAGTTCTTC. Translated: CASSLDPWNEQFF.

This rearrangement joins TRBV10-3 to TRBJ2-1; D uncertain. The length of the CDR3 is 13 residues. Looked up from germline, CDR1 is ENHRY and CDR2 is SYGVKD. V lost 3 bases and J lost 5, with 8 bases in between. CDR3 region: CAISDLSNNEQFF. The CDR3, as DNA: TGTGCCATCAGTGACCTTTCTAACAATGAGCAGTTCTTC.

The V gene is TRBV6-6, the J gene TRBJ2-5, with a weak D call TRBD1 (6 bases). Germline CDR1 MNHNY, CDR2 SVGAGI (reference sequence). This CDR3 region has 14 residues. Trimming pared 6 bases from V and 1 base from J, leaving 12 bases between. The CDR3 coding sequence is TGTGCCAGCAGCCGTACAGGGCTCCAAGAGACCCAGTACTTC. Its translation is CASSRTGLQETQYF.

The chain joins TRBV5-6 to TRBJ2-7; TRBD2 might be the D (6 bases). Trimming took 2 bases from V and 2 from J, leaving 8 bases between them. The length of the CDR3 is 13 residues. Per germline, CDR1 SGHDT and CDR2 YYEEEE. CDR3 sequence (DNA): TGTGCCAGCAGCTTTGGGACTGCCTACGAGCAGTACTTC. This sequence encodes CASSFGTAYEQYF.

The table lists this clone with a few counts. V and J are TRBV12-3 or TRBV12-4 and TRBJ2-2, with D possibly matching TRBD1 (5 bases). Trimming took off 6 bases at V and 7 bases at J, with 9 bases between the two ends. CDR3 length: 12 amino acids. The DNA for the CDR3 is TGTGCCAGCAGCGGACAAGGCGGGGAGCTGTTTTTT. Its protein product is CASSGQGGELFF.

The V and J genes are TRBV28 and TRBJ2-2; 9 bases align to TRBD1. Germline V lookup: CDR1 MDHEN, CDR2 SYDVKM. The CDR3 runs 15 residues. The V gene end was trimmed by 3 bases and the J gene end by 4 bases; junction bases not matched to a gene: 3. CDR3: CASSLGQGATGELFF. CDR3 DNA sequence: TGTGCCAGCAGTTTGGGACAGGGAGCCACCGGGGAGCTGTTTTTT.

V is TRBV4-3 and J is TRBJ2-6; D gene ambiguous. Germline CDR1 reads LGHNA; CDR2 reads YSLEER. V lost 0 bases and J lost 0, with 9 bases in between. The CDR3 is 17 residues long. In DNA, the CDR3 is TGCGCCAGCAGCCAAGATAACATCTACTCTGGGGCCAACGTCCTGACTTTC. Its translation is CASSQDNIYSGANVLTF.

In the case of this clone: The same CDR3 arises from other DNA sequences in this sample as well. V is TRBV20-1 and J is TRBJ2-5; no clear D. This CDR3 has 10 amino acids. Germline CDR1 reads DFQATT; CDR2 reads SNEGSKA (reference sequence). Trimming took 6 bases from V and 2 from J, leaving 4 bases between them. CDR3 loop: CSARQETQYF. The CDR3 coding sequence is TGCAGTGCCCGTCAAGAGACCCAGTACTTC.

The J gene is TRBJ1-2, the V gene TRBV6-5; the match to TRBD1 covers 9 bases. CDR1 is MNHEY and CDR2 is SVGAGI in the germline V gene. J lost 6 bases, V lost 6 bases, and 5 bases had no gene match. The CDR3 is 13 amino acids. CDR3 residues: CASREGQGDGYTF. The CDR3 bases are TGTGCCAGCAGGGAGGGACAGGGAGATGGCTACACCTTC.

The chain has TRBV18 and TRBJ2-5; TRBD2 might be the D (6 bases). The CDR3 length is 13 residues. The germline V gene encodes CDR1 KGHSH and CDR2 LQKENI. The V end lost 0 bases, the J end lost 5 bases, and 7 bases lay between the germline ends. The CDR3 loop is CASSPPSGETQYF. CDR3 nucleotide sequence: TGTGCCAGCTCACCACCGAGCGGGGAGACCCAGTACTTC. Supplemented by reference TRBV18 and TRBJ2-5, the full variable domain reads NAGVMQNPRHLVRRRGQEARLRCSPMKGHSHVYWYRQLPEEGLKFMVYLQKENIIDESGMPKERFSAEFPKEGPSILRIQQVVRGDSAAYFCASSPPSGETQYFGPGTRLLVL.

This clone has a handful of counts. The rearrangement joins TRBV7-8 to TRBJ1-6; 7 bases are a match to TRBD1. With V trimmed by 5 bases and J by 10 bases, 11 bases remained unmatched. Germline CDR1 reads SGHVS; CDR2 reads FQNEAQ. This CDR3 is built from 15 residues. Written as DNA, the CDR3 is TGTGCCAGCAGCCCCGGGACAGCGGAGGAGTCACCCCTCCACTTT. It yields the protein CASSPGTAEESPLHF.

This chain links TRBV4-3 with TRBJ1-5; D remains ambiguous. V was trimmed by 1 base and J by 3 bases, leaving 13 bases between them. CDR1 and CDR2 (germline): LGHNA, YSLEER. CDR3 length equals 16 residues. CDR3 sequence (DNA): TGCGCCAGCAGCCAAGCGGTTGGTAGGGTCAATCAGCCCCAGCATTTT. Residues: CASSQAVGRVNQPQHF.

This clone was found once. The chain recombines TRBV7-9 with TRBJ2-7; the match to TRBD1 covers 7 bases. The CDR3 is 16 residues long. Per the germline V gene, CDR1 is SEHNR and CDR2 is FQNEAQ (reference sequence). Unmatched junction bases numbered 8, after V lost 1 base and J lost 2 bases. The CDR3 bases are TGTGCCAGCAGCTTAGGAGGGGGCGTCTGGCCCTACGAGCAGTACTTC. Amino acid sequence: CASSLGGGVWPYEQYF.

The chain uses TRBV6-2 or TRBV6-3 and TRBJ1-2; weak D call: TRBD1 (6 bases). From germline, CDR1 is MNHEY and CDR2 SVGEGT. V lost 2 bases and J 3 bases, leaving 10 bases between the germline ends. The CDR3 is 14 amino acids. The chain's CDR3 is CASSYMAGDYGYTF. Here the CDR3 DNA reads TGTGCCAGCAGTTACATGGCAGGGGACTATGGCTACACCTTC.

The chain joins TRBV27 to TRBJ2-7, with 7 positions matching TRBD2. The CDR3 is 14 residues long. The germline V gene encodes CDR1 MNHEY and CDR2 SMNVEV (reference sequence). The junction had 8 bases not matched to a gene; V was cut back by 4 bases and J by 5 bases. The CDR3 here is CASSSGRENHEQYF. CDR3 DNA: TGTGCCAGCAGTTCCGGGCGGGAGAACCACGAGCAGTACTTC.

The CDR3 DNA follows: TGTGCCAGAGAAGGGGGGCAGGCCGAGACCCAGTACTTC. It specifies CAREGGQAETQYF. The chain is built from TRBV2 and TRBJ2-5; D may correspond to TRBD1 or TRBD2 (6 bases each). Germline lookup yields CDR1 SNHLY and CDR2 FYNNEI. The CDR3 has 13 amino acids. Trimming took 9 bases from V and 5 from J, leaving 16 bases between them.

This CDR3 is CASSPSGRAYNEQFF. CDR3 nucleotides: TGTGCCAGCAGTCCTAGCGGGAGGGCTTACAATGAGCAGTTCTTC. The chain joins TRBV28 to TRBJ2-1, with TRBD2 identical over 12 bases. The CDR3 is made up of 15 amino acids. V was clipped by 5 bases and J by 4 bases; unmatched bases: 3. Germline V CDR1 and CDR2: MDHEN, SYDVKM.

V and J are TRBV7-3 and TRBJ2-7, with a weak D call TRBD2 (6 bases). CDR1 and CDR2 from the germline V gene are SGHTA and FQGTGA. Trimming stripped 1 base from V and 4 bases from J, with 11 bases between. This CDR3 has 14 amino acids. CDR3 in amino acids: CASSLNPGGYEQYF. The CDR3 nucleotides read TGTGCCAGCAGCTTAAACCCCGGAGGGTACGAGCAGTACTTC.

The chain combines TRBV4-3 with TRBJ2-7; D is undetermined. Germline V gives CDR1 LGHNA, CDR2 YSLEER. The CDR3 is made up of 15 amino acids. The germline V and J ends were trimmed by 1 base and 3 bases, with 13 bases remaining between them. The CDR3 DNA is TGCGCCAGCAGCCAAGGGGCTCTACCTGACTACGAGCAGTACTTC. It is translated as CASSQGALPDYEQYF.

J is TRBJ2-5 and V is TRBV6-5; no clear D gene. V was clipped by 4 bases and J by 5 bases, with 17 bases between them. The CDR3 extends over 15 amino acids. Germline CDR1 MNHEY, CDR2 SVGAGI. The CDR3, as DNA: TGTGCCAGCAGTTCTCCGGCGGCACAAGGCGAGACCCAGTACTTC. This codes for CASSSPAAQGETQYF.

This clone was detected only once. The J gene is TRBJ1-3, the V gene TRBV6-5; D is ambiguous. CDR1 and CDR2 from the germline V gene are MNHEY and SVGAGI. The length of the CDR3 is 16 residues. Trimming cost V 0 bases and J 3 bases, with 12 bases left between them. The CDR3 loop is CASSYSRVLFGNTIYF. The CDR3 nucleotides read TGTGCCAGCAGTTACTCGAGGGTTCTTTTTGGAAACACCATATATTTT.

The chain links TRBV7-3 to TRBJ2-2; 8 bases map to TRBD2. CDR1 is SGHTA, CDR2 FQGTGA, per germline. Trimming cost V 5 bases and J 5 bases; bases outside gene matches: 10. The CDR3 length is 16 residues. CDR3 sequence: CASSQRGLVGTGELFF. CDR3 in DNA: TGTGCCAGCAGCCAAAGGGGACTAGTAGGGACCGGGGAGCTGTTTTTT.

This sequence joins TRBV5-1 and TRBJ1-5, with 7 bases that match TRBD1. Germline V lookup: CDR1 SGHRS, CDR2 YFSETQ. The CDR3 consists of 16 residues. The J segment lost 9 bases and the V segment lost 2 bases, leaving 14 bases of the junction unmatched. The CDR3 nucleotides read TGCGCCAGCAGCTTAGATGGCGGACAGGTGTCCGGGCCCCAGCATTTT. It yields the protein CASSLDGGQVSGPQHF.